This TCR beta chain was profiled in a study of shared clonotypes between healthy human individuals. Study overall: Per donor, three plates held CD4 naive cells, three held CD4 memory, two held CD8 naive and one held CD8 memory.

Germline V gives CDR1 SGHVS, CDR2 FQNEAQ. J was trimmed by 0 bases and V by 5 bases; bases with no gene match: 5. The CDR3 consists of 16 residues. Concerning this clone itself: The target antigen is unknown.

Whole-study findings and limits: Estimated clonotype richness was generally higher in naive than memory subsets.

Each sample came from a Caucasian adult donor living in Nashville, Tennessee. Measured with immunoSEQ multiplex PCR; TCRdb has only the in-frame clones, and not every one. The repertoire includes approximately 2.3 million clones, 80% to 95% of them detected once, and under 0.45% sits in the top ten. The chain combines TRBV7-8 with TRBJ2-3; 10 bases are shared with TRBD2. The sample taken for sequencing was naive CD4+ T cells from PBMCs. Specified subset: CD45RA+ positively selected. This sequence originates from a man aged 18 to 30 in good health. Some clones in this sample may be carry-over from other donors' samples. Here the CDR3 DNA reads TGTGCCAGCAGCAGGGCGACTAGCGGGAGCACAGATACGCAGTATTTT. Amino acids: CASSRATSGSTDTQYF.